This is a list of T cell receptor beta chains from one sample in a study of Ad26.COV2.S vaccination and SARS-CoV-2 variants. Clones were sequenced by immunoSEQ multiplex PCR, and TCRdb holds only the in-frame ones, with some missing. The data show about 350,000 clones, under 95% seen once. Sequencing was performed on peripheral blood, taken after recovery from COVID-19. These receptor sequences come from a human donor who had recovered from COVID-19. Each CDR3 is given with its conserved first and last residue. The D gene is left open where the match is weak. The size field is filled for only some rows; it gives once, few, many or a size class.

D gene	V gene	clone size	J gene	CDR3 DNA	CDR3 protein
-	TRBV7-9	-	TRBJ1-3	TGTGCCAGCAGCCTACGTCCAAACACCATATATTTT	CASSLRPNTIYF
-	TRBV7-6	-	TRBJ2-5	TGTGCCAGCAGCTTAGCCGTGGGGGCAGGGGAAGAGACCCAGTACTTC	CASSLAVGAGEETQYF
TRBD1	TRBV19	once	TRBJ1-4	TGTGCCGGACAGGTCGGGGAAAAACTGTTTTTT	CAGQVGEKLFF
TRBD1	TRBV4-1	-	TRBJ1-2	TGCGCCAGCAGCCAGGGGACAGCGCTCTATGGCTACACCTTC	CASSQGTALYGYTF
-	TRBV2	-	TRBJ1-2	TGTGCCAGCAGTGAGGACGTCTATGGCTACACCTTC	CASSEDVYGYTF
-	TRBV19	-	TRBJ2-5	TGTGCCAGTAGTAATCGGGAGACCCAGTACTTC	CASSNRETQYF
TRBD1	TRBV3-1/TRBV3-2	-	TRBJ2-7	TGTGCCAGCAGCCGGGACAGCTCCTACGAGCAGTACTTC	CASSRDSSYEQYF
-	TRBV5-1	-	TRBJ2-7	TGCGCCAGCAGTGGAGGGGGCCGAAACGAGCAGTACTTC	CASSGGGRNEQYF
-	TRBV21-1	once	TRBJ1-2	TGTGCCAGGATCCTCGACAGGGTTGGGTTTTCGGGCTACACCTTC	CARILDRVGFSGYTF
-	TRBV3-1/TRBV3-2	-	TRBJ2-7	TGTGCCAGCAGCATTACAGTCTACGAGCAGTACTTC	CASSITVYEQYF
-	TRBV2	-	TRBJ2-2	TGTGCCAGCAGCGGTCCGAACACCGGGGAGCTGTTTTTT	CASSGPNTGELFF
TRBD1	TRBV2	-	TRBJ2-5	TGTGCCAGTAGGATGGGGCAGGGGGTATTAGAGACCCAGTACTTC	CASRMGQGVLETQYF
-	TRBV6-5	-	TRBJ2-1	TGTGCCAGCAGTTACGCGACCTCCAATGAGCAGTTCTTC	CASSYATSNEQFF
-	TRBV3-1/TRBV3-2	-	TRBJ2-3	TGTGCCAGCAGAACGGTCGGCACAGATACGCAGTATTTT	CASRTVGTDTQYF
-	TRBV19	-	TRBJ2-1	TGTGCCAGTAGTATACAGGGCCTACATGAGCAGTTCTTC	CASSIQGLHEQFF
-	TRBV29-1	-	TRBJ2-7	TGCAGCGTTGAGGTCAGTACCTACGAGCAGTACTTC	CSVEVSTYEQYF
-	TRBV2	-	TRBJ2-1	TGTGCCAGCAGTGACAGGGGAGATGAGCAGTTCTTC	CASSDRGDEQFF
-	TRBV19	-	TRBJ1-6	TGTGCCAGTAGTATGGGGCAAAGTAATTCACCCCTCCACTTT	CASSMGQSNSPLHF
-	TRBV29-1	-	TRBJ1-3	TGCAGCGCCCAACCCTCTGGAAACACCATATATTTT	CSAQPSGNTIYF
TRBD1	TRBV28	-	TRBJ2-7	TGTGCCACCCTGACGGGGACAGGGGTCTACGAGCAGTACTTC	CATLTGTGVYEQYF
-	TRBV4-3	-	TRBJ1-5	TGCGCCAGCAGCCAAGATCGGGGAAAGAATCAGCCCCAGCATTTT	CASSQDRGKNQPQHF
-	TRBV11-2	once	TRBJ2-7	TGTGCCAGCAGGATTGGGTACGAGCAGTACTTC	CASRIGYEQYF
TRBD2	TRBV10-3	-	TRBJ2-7	TGTGCCATTCGAGCGGGGGGTCAGTACGAGCAGTACTTC	CAIRAGGQYEQYF
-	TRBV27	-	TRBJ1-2	TGTGCCAGCAGTTTACTGGCCCCAATCTATGGCTACACCTTC	CASSLLAPIYGYTF
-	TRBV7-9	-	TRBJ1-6	TGTGCCAGCAGCAGCTTACCCGTCGTTGCAGGACAACTGGCACCCCTCCACTTT	CASSSLPVVAGQLAPLHF
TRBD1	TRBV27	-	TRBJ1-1	TGTGCCAGCAGTTTCACCCCTCCAGGGGGGAACACTGAAGCTTTCTTT	CASSFTPPGGNTEAFF
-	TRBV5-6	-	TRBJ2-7	TGTGCCAGCAGCAGACTCTGGGGCGGATCGACCTACGAGCAGTACTTC	CASSRLWGGSTYEQYF
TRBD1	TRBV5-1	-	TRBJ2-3	TGCGCCAGCAGCATCCAGGGACAGGGCGCAGATACGCAGTATTTT	CASSIQGQGADTQYF
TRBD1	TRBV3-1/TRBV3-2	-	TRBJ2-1	TGTGCCAGCAGCAAAAGGGGGCGCGGTGATGAGCAGTTCTTC	CASSKRGRGDEQFF
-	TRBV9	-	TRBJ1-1	TGTGCCAGCAGCCCCTCCAATATGAACACTGAAGCTTTCTTT	CASSPSNMNTEAFF
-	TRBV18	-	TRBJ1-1	TGTGCCAGCTCACCAAGGGCATCGAACACTGAAGCTTTCTTT	CASSPRASNTEAFF
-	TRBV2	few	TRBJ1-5	TGTGCCAGCAGTGGGGGCCAGGGTTTTCAGCCCCAGCATTTT	CASSGGQGFQPQHF
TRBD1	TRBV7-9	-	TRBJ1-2	TGTGCCAGCAGCCGGGAATTAACAGGGGTCACCTATGGCTACACCTTC	CASSRELTGVTYGYTF
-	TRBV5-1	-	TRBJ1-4	TGCGCCAGCAGCTTGGGCAGGGATAATGAAAAACTGTTTTTT	CASSLGRDNEKLFF
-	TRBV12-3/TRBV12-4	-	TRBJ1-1	TGTGCCAGCAGTTTAGCGGGTACTGAAGCTTTCTTT	CASSLAGTEAFF
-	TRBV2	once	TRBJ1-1	TGTGCCAGCAGCAGACGGGGGGGTGAAGCTTTCTTT	CASSRRGGEAFF
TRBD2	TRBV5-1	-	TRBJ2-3	TGCGCCACCCAGGCGGGGGAGAGCACGAGCACAGATACGCAGTATTTT	CATQAGESTSTDTQYF
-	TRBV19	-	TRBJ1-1	TGTGCCAGTAGCCTTTGGGGGGTGGGACGTAACACTGAAGCTTTCTTT	CASSLWGVGRNTEAFF
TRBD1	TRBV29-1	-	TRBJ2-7	TGCAGCGTAGGTACCGGGACAGTCTCCTACGAGCAGTACTTC	CSVGTGTVSYEQYF
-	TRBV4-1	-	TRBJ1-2	TGCGCCAGCAGCCAAGATTATTGGGTCTTGCCCCTCCAAGCTAACTATGGCTACACCTTC	CASSQDYWVLPLQANYGYTF
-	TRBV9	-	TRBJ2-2	TGTGCCAGCAGCCCCACCAGGCAGGAGCCCACCGGGGAGCTGTTTTTT	CASSPTRQEPTGELFF
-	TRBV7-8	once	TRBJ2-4	TGTGCCAGCAGCTTAGCCGGGACAATGGCCAAAAACATTCAGTACTTC	CASSLAGTMAKNIQYF
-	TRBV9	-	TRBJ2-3	TGTGCCAGCAGCGTAGAACTGTTCACAGATACGCAGTATTTT	CASSVELFTDTQYF
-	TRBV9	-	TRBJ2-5	TGTGCCAGCAGCGTAGGGGCAGGGAAGGAGACCCAGTACTTC	CASSVGAGKETQYF
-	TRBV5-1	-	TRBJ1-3	TGCGCCAGCAGCTCCCCCCCTGGAAACACCATATATTTT	CASSSPPGNTIYF
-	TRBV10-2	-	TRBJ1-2	TGCGCCAGCAGTGATGGGGGGGCTAACTATGGCTACACCTTC	CASSDGGANYGYTF
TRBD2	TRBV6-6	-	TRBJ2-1	TGTGCCAGCAGTTCGGGGGGGCTAGCGGACAATGAGCAGTTCTTC	CASSSGGLADNEQFF
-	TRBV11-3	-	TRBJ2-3	TGTGCCAGCAGCTTACTCGGTAGCACAGATACGCAGTATTTT	CASSLLGSTDTQYF